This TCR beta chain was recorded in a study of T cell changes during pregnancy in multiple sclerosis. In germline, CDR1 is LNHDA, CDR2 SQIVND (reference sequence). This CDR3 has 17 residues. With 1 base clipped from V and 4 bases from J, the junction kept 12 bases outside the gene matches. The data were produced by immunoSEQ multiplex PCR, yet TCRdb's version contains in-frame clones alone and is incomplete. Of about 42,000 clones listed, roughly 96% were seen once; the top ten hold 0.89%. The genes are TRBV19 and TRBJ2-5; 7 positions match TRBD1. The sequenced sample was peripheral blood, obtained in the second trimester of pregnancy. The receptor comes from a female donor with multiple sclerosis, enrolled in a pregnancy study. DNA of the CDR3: TGTGCCAGTAGTATAGCTCGGTGGCAGGGGGAGAGAGAGACCCAGTACTTC. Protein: CASSIARWQGERETQYF.